A selection of T cell receptor beta chains follows, all from one sample in a study of technical replicates of blood from a few donors. Sequencing was performed with immunoSEQ multiplex PCR; in TCRdb, only in-frame clones are kept and a portion is missing. The sample shows tens of thousands of clones, roughly 95% of them seen only once. The sample was PBMCs. These receptors were obtained from a human donor in good health. Some clones in this sample may be carry-over from other donors' samples. The conserved cysteine and the conserved F or W are not part of the CDR3 here.

j_gene,v_gene,CDR3aa
TRBJ2-5,TRBV11-1,ASSLWFRGQQETQY
TRBJ2-1,TRBV19,ASSIDRGTGDYNEQF
TRBJ1-2,TRBV6-5,ASSYDRRSNGYT
TRBJ2-3,TRBV7-9,ASSPWTSGSSPDTQY
TRBJ1-2,TRBV9,ASSPRTGVGYT
TRBJ1-6,TRBV7-3,ASSPGPNNSPLH
TRBJ2-7,TRBV7-8,ASSHGQNRREQY
TRBJ1-6,TRBV10-3,AISPVAGNSPLH
TRBJ1-3,TRBV6-5,ASSYLRGPGNTIY
TRBJ2-3,TRBV6-5,ASSEGTDTQY
TRBJ1-2,TRBV10-1,ASSERRQTNYGYT
TRBJ2-1,TRBV7-9,ASSLLLDDEQF
TRBJ2-7,TRBV5-1,ASSLSGSSYEQY
TRBJ2-7,TRBV18,ASSPRGFPGSPYEQY
TRBJ1-2,TRBV2,ASSDVWAGVYGYT
TRBJ1-1,TRBV2,ASIPDRRNTEAF
TRBJ1-4,TRBV20-1,SAGTGEKLF
TRBJ1-2,TRBV6-4,ASSDSGGLGGYT
TRBJ2-1,TRBV2,ASGRQGAINEQF
TRBJ2-3,TRBV7-9,ASRTLGGGTDTQY
TRBJ2-7,TRBV21-1,ASSKLLQNPRGEQY
TRBJ2-1,TRBV5-1,ASSLLAGVYNEQF
TRBJ1-1,TRBV13,ASSLDVGATEAF
TRBJ2-1,TRBV9,ASEEGGSVVNEQF
TRBJ1-1,TRBV5-6,ASRRGGLNTEAF
TRBJ1-2,TRBV30,AWSGGGRGYT
TRBJ1-6,TRBV5-3,ARSSGQGYNSPLH
TRBJ2-7,TRBV4-2,ASSQIDRVGQY
TRBJ2-3,TRBV11-3,ASSRIGGSKVLPDTQY
TRBJ2-5,TRBV7-2,ASSLGRGVQETQY
TRBJ2-3,TRBV5-1,ASSSGQDLSTDTQY
TRBJ1-1,TRBV6-6,ASFPQGRWTEAF
TRBJ2-7,TRBV5-1,ASSLGGLAGGWRPNEQY
TRBJ2-3,TRBV29-1,SSRSTDTQY
TRBJ2-2,TRBV9,ASSDGTSYTGELF
TRBJ2-1,TRBV4-1,ASVLVVGGRNEQF
TRBJ1-4,TRBV4-3,ASSQDRQSNEKLF
TRBJ2-7,TRBV11-2,ASSAPGGQSYEQY
TRBJ2-7,TRBV9,ASSSGLAYEQY
TRBJ2-1,TRBV9,ASSPTGTSRGEQF
TRBJ2-1,TRBV5-1,ASSLGETGSEQF
TRBJ1-2,TRBV7-6,ASSLGPDTNYGYT
TRBJ1-1,TRBV29-1,SASRLNMNTEAF
TRBJ1-5,TRBV5-6,ASSSLAQGFNQPQH
TRBJ2-7,TRBV5-1,ASSRGQGAYEQY
TRBJ2-7,TRBV20-1,SATIGTDSY
TRBJ2-7,TRBV9,ASSPLGTMSTYEQY
TRBJ1-4,TRBV13,ASSLSVEANEKLF